The clone carrying this TCR beta chain showed up many times. Its antigen is still unknown. The data derive from a study of early T cells in non-severe SARS-CoV-2 infection. Study as a whole: Bulk RNA isolated from unsorted whole blood underwent sequencing; chains were not paired. Overall study findings and caveats: Matches to VDJdb favored anti-spike CD8 responses and missed private and CD4 specificities.

Individual cDNA molecules received unique molecular identifiers during library preparation. TCRdb redid the calling of the 5' RACE reads with MiXCR, one entry per CDR3 protein. Among around 100,000 distinct CDR3 sequences listed, around 14% were seen once. Looked up from germline, CDR1 is SEHNR and CDR2 is FQNEAQ (reference sequence). CDR3 size: 15 residues. Trimming took off 1 base at V and 8 bases at J, with 17 bases between the two ends. The receptor comes from an adult who was a healthcare worker with PCR-confirmed SARS-CoV-2 infection or an uninfected control (not recorded which). V and J are TRBV7-9 and TRBJ1-2; D remains ambiguous. Sequences were obtained from whole blood. The CDR3 region has the DNA TGTGCCAGCAGCTTAGTCGTTTGGGATTTCCGGGGCTACACCTTC. It translates to CASSLVVWDFRGYTF.